Presented here are 9 T cell receptor beta chains from one specimen sequenced in a study of T cells in Graves' hyperthyroidism and ophthalmopathy. Amplified TCR beta CDR3 regions derived from RNA transcripts. The HTBI primer set was used in a first-round RT-PCR of the TCR CDR3. TCRdb reprocessed the multiplex PCR reads via MiXCR and lists one record per CDR3 protein. The repertoire holds 300,000 to 350,000 distinct CDR3 sequences, with over 15% as singletons. The specimen was blood. These receptors were obtained from a woman between 40 and 50 years old with Graves' ophthalmopathy.

This clonotype was counted many times. The chain couples TRBV7-2 to TRBJ2-5, with 7 bases that match TRBD1. V dropped 4 bases and J dropped 4; count of bases not matched to a gene: 12. This CDR3 comprises 16 residues. The V gene's germline CDR1 is SGHTA and CDR2 FQGNSA. Here the CDR3 DNA reads TGTGCCAGCAGCTCCCACCCGGTACAGGGGAGAGAGACCCAGTACTTC. This gives the protein CASSSHPVQGRETQYF.

This clonotype was observed at least ten times. The chain carries TRBV9 and TRBJ2-7, with a weak D call TRBD2 (6 bases). The V and J ends lost 0 bases and 2 bases respectively, with 12 bases between them. Germline V CDR1 and CDR2: SGDLS, YYNGEE. CDR3 length: 15 residues. The CDR3 loop reads CASSVGLASTYEQYF. The CDR3 bases are TGTGCCAGCAGCGTAGGTCTAGCGTCTACCTACGAGCAGTACTTC.

This rearrangement joins TRBV3-1 to TRBJ2-7; 9 nucleotides match TRBD2. CDR1 is LGHDT and CDR2 is YNNKEL in the germline V gene (reference sequence). The CDR3 is 15 residues long. The V and J ends lost 5 bases and 0 bases, in that order; junction bases with no gene match: 5. In nucleotides, the CDR3 is TGTGCCAGCAGCACTCTAGCGGGAAGCTCCTACGAGCAGTACTTC. It yields the protein CASSTLAGSSYEQYF.

This clonotype was recorded a few times. The J gene is TRBJ2-2, the V gene TRBV20-1; 7 bases agree with TRBD2. The ends lost 3 bases at V and 7 bases at J; junction bases unmatched: 5. The CDR3 sequence is 13 residues long. Germline CDR1 is DFQATT and CDR2 is SNEGSKA (reference sequence). The CDR3 region is CSASWEGVGELFF. The CDR3 nucleotides are TGCAGTGCTAGTTGGGAGGGTGTCGGGGAGCTGTTTTTT.

This clonotype was seen ten or more times. The gene calls are TRBV5-4 and TRBJ1-2; 7 positions match TRBD1. J lost 7 bases, V lost 4 bases, and 7 bases had no gene match. Germline V gene lookup returns CDR1 SGHNT and CDR2 YYREEE (reference sequence). This CDR3 comprises 13 residues. CDR3 sequence: CASSKTGNAGYTF. DNA for the CDR3: TGTGCCAGCAGCAAGACAGGGAACGCTGGCTACACCTTC.

This clonotype was observed at least ten times. The chain recombines TRBV19 with TRBJ1-1, with 8 positions matching TRBD1. The CDR3 consists of 18 residues. With 6 bases clipped from V and 3 bases from J, the junction kept 18 bases outside the gene matches. The germline V gene has CDR1 LNHDA and CDR2 SQIVND (reference sequence). The CDR3 DNA sequence: TGTGCCAGTAGACCAAGGACAGGGAGGCTTAGTAGGGACACTGAAGCTTTCTTT. Protein: CASRPRTGRLSRDTEAFF.

This clonotype appeared many times. This sequence joins TRBV13 and TRBJ1-5; TRBD1 might be the D (6 bases). Germline values: CDR1 PRHDT, CDR2 FYEKMQ (reference sequence). The CDR3 runs to 15 residues. The V end lost 0 bases, the J end lost 6 bases, and 12 bases lay between the germline ends. The CDR3 spells CASSLGTGMGQPQHF. The DNA of the CDR3 is TGTGCCAGCAGCTTAGGTACAGGGATGGGTCAGCCCCAGCATTTT. The full variable domain, rest sourced from reference TRBV13 and TRBJ1-5, is AAGVIQSPRHLIKEKRETATLKCYPIPRHDTVYWYQQGPGQDPQFLISFYEKMQSDKGSIPDRFSAQQFSDYHSELNMSSLELGDSALYFCASSLGTGMGQPQHFGDGTRLSIL.

The rearrangement links TRBV5-1 to TRBJ2-5, with D perhaps given as TRBD1 or TRBD2 (7 bases each). Germline V gene data show CDR1 as SGHRS and CDR2 as YFSETQ. V was cut by 4 bases and J by 2 bases, with 12 bases left in between. The CDR3 is 14 amino acids. This CDR3 reads CASSGGGQQETQYF. The CDR3 nucleotides read TGCGCCAGCAGCGGGGGGGGACAGCAAGAGACCCAGTACTTC.

At least ten counts were recorded for this clonotype. The chain carries TRBV20-1 and TRBJ2-7; 7 nucleotides line up with TRBD1. V trimming: 7 bases; J trimming: 3 bases; junction bases outside the gene matches: 9. The germline V gene encodes CDR1 DFQATT and CDR2 SNEGSKA (reference sequence). This CDR3 is built from 13 residues. Here the CDR3 reads CSVSQGMRYEQYF. CDR3 nucleotide sequence: TGCAGTGTATCACAGGGGATGCGCTACGAGCAGTACTTC.